This TCR beta chain was observed in a study of lymphopenia after photon versus proton radiotherapy. Regarding the study as a whole: Relative stability marked proton patients; photon patients lost diversity and naive cells. In patients who died, overall survival fell as post-nadir TCR diversity dropped more.

This CDR3 has 14 amino acids. Trimming stripped 1 base from V and 0 bases from J, with 4 bases between. Germline V lookup: CDR1 ENHRY, CDR2 SYGVKD. On this clone: The target antigen is unknown.

Generated by immunoSEQ multiplex PCR, the TCRdb table keeps only in-frame clones and is missing some. Among tens of thousands of clones, roughly 90% were seen once, and the ten largest hold about a sixth. The chain couples TRBV10-3 to TRBJ1-3; D is unresolved. This TCR was recovered from a woman aged 40 to 49 with cholangiocarcinoma. The sequencing here drew on peripheral blood, taken from a patient treated with photon-based radiotherapy. The DNA of the CDR3 is TGTGCCATCAGTGAGTTGATCTCTGGAAACACCATATATTTT. It yields the protein CAISELISGNTIYF.